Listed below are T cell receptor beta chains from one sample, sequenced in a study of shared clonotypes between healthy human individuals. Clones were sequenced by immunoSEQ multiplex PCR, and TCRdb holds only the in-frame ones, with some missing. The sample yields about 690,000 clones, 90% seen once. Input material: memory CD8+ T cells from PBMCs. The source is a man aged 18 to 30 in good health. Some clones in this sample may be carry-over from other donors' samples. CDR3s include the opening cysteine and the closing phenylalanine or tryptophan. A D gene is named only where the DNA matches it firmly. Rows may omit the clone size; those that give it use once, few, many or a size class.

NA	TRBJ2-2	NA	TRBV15	CATSSRYGTSSTGELFF	TGTGCCACCAGCAGTCGCTACGGGACCTCCAGCACCGGGGAGCTGTTTTTT
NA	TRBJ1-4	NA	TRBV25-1	CASKVAEKLFF	TGTGCCAGCAAGGTAGCTGAAAAACTGTTTTTT
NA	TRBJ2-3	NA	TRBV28	CASSLSGPDTQYF	TGTGCCAGCAGTTTATCAGGGCCAGATACGCAGTATTTT
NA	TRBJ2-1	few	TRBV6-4	CASSDADSMGNEQFF	TGTGCCAGCAGTGACGCGGACTCTATGGGTAATGAGCAGTTCTTC
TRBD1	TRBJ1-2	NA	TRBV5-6	CASSLVGTGGFYGYTF	TGTGCCAGCAGCTTGGTCGGGACAGGCGGATTTTATGGCTACACCTTC
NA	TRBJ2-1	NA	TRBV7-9	CASSLSEQFF	TGTGCCAGCAGCTTAAGTGAGCAGTTCTTC
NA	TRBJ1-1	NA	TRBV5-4	CASSLKGVNTEAFF	TGTGCCAGCAGCTTGAAAGGCGTGAACACTGAAGCTTTCTTT
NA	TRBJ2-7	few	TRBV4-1	CASSLSDSYEQYF	TGCGCCAGCAGCCTGAGCGACTCCTACGAGCAGTACTTC
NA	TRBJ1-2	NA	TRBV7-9	CASSFDRDGYTF	TGTGCCAGCAGCTTTGACCGGGATGGCTACACCTTC
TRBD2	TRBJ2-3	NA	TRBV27	CASSMTSPLSDTQYF	TGTGCCAGCAGTATGACTAGCCCGCTCTCAGATACGCAGTATTTT
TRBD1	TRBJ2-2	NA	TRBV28	CASSFLRQGAGTGELFF	TGTGCCAGCAGTTTTTTAAGACAGGGGGCAGGGACCGGGGAGCTGTTTTTT
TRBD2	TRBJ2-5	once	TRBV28	CASSSPLGGRWETQYF	TGTGCCAGCAGTTCCCCCCTGGGCGGGAGATGGGAGACCCAGTACTTC
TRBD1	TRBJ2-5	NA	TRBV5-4	CASSADRGRETQYF	TGTGCCAGCAGCGCGGACAGGGGGCGAGAGACCCAGTACTTC
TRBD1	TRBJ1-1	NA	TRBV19	CASSTRPGQANTEAFF	TGTGCCAGTAGCACCAGACCGGGACAGGCGAACACTGAAGCTTTCTTT
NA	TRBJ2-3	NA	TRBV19	CASSNPRQTTLSTDTQYF	TGTGCCAGTAGTAACCCCCGGCAGACGACCCTAAGCACAGATACGCAGTATTTT
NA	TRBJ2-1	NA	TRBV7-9	CASWTSRSNEQFF	TGTGCCAGCTGGACGTCGAGATCCAATGAGCAGTTCTTC
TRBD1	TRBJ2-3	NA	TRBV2	CASRRTGTSSSTDTQYF	TGTGCCAGCAGACGGACAGGGACTTCTTCTAGCACAGATACGCAGTATTTT
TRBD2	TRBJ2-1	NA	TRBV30	CAWSLAGPNEQFF	TGTGCCTGGAGTTTAGCGGGCCCGAATGAGCAGTTCTTC
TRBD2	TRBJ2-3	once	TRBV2	CASSEVRVGLARADTQYF	TGTGCCAGCAGTGAAGTTAGGGTTGGACTAGCAAGGGCAGATACGCAGTATTTT
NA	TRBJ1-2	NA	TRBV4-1	CASSQETRGVDYGYTF	TGCGCCAGCAGCCAAGAGACCCGGGGGGTGGACTATGGCTACACCTTC
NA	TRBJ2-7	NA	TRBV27	CASSPPPGLNYEQYF	TGTGCCAGCAGTCCACCCCCGGGCCTTAACTACGAGCAGTACTTC
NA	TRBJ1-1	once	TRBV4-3	CASSQDWEMNTEAFF	TGCGCCAGCAGCCAAGATTGGGAGATGAACACTGAAGCTTTCTTT
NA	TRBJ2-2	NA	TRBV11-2	CASSRIRGTGELFF	TGTGCCAGTAGCAGAATTAGGGGGACCGGGGAGCTGTTTTTT
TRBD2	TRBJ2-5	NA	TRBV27	CASSDFFGRVQETQYF	TGTGCCAGCAGTGACTTTTTCGGGAGGGTCCAAGAGACCCAGTACTTC
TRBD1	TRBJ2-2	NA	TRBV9	CASSQTGQPFWNTGELFF	TGTGCCAGCAGCCAAACGGGACAGCCTTTTTGGAACACCGGGGAGCTGTTTTTT
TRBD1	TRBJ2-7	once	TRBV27	CASKGWQDRHGSYEQYF	TGTGCCAGTAAGGGATGGCAGGACAGGCACGGCTCCTACGAGCAGTACTTC
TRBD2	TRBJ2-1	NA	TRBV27	CASSLETSGLYNEQFF	TGTGCCAGCAGTTTGGAGACTAGCGGGCTCTACAATGAGCAGTTCTTC
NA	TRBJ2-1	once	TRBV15	CATSASPNSYNEQFF	TGTGCCACCAGCGCTAGCCCCAACTCCTACAATGAGCAGTTCTTC
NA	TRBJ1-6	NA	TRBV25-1	CASSEQAYYNSPLHF	TGTGCCAGCAGTGAACAAGCCTACTATAATTCACCCCTCCACTTT
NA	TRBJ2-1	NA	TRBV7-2	CASSLESISRKPYNEQFF	TGTGCCAGCAGCTTAGAATCGATCAGCCGTAAGCCCTACAATGAGCAGTTCTTC
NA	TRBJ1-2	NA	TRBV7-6	CASSTRWGGSYTF	TGTGCCAGCAGCACCCGGTGGGGGGGCAGCTACACCTTC
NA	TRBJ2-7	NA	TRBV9	CASSVGPSYEQYF	TGTGCCAGCAGCGTAGGACCTTCTTACGAGCAGTACTTC
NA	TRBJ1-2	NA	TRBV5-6	CASSFGDEAPGYTF	TGTGCCAGCAGCTTCGGTGACGAAGCCCCTGGCTACACCTTC
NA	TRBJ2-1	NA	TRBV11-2	CASSRSASVKNKQFF	TGTGCCAGCAGCCGGTCGGCTAGCGTCAAAAATAAGCAGTTCTTC
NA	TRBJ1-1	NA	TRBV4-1	CASSQNPPGGTEAFF	TGCGCCAGCAGCCAAAATCCCCCGGGGGGCACTGAAGCTTTCTTT
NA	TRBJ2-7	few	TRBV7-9	CATVEGGSYEQYF	TGTGCCACCGTCGAGGGGGGTTCCTACGAGCAGTACTTC
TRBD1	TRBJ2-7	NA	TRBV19	CASIDRGSYEQYF	TGTGCCAGTATTGACAGGGGCTCCTACGAGCAGTACTTC
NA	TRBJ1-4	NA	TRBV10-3	CAIREDRGRESSLFF	TGTGCCATCAGAGAAGATCGGGGACGCGAAAGTTCGCTGTTTTTT
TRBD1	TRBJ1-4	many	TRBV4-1	CASSRRRGSGEKLFF	TGCGCCAGCAGCCGACGCAGGGGGTCGGGTGAAAAACTGTTTTTT
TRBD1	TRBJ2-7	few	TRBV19	CASSAAGGYEQYF	TGTGCCAGTAGCGCGGCAGGGGGCTACGAGCAGTACTTC
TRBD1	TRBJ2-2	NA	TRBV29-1	CTAGQGTGELFF	TGCACAGCGGGACAGGGGACCGGGGAGCTGTTTTTT
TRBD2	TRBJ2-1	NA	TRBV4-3	CASSPRGAGIPRDEQFF	TGCGCCAGCAGCCCAAGAGGAGCGGGAATTCCCCGGGATGAGCAGTTCTTC
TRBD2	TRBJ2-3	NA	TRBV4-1	CASSQPELAGAYSTDTQYF	TGCGCCAGCAGCCAACCTGAACTAGCGGGAGCTTATAGCACAGATACGCAGTATTTT
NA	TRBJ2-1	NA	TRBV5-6	CASSLEVGDEQFF	TGTGCCAGCAGCTTGGAGGTAGGGGATGAGCAGTTCTTC
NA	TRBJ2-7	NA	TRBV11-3	CASSISPESYEQYF	TGTGCCAGCAGCATCTCACCGGAGAGCTACGAGCAGTACTTC
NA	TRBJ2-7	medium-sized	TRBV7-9	CASSPDSNYEQYF	TGTGCCAGCAGCCCGGACAGTAACTACGAGCAGTACTTC
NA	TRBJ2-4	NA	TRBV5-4	CASSLADRRDIQYF	TGTGCCAGCAGCTTGGCGGACAGGAGGGACATTCAGTACTTC
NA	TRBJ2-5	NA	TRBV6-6	CASSYSLRRTQETQYF	TGTGCCAGCAGTTACTCTCTCCGGCGGACCCAAGAGACCCAGTACTTC
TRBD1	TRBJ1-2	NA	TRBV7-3	CASSPGQGSGYTF	TGTGCCAGCAGCCCAGGACAGGGTTCAGGCTACACCTTC
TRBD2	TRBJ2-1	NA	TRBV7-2	CASSFPIAGSSYNEQFF	TGTGCCAGCAGCTTCCCGATAGCGGGTAGCTCCTACAATGAGCAGTTCTTC
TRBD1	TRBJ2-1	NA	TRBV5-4	CASSLTGASYNEQFF	TGTGCCAGCAGCTTAACAGGGGCCTCCTACAATGAGCAGTTCTTC
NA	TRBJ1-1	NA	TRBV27	CASSGDLRGTEAFF	TGTGCCAGCAGTGGGGACTTAAGGGGCACTGAAGCTTTCTTT